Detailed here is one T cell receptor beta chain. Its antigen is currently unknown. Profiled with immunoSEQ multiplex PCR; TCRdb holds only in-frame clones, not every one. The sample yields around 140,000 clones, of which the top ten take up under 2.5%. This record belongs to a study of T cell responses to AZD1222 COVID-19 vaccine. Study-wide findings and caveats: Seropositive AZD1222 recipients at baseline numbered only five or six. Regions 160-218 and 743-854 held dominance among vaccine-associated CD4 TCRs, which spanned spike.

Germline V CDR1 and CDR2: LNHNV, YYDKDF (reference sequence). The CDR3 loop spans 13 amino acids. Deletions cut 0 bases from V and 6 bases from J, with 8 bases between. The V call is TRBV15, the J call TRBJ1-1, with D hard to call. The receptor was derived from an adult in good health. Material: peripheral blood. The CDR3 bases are TGTGCCACCAGCAGAGATAAGGGAGCTGAAGCTTTCTTT. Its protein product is CATSRDKGAEAFF.